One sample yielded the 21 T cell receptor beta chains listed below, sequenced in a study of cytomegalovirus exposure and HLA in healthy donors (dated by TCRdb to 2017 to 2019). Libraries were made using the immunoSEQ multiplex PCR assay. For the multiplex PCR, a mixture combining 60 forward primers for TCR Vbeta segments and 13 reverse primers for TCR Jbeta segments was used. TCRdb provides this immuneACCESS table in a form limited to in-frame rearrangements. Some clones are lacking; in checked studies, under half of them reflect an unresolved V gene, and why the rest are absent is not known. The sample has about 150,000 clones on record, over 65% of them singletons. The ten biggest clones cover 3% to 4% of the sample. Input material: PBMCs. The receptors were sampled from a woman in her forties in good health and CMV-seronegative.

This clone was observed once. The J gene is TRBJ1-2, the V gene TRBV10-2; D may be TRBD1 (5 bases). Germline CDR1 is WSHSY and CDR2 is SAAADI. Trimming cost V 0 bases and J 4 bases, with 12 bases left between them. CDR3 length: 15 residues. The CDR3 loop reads CASSESQPGGYGYTF. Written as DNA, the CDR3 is TGCGCCAGCAGTGAGTCGCAGCCGGGGGGCTATGGCTACACCTTC.

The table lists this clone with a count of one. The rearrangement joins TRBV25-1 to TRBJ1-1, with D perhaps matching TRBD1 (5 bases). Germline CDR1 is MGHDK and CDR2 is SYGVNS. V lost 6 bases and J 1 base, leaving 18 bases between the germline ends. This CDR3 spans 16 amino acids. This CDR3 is CASRPDSTLWNTEAFF. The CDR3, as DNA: TGTGCCAGCAGACCCGACAGTACTCTCTGGAACACTGAAGCTTTCTTT.

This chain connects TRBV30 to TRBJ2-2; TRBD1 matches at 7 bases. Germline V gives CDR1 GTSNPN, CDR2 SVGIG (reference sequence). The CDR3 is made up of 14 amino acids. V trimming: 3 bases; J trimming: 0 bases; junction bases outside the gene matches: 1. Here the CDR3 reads CAWRGQANTGELFF. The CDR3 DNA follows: TGTGCCTGGAGAGGACAGGCGAACACCGGGGAGCTGTTTTTT.

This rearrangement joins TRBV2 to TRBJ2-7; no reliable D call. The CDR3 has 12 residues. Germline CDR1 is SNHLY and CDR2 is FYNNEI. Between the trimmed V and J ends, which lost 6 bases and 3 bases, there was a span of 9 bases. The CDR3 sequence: CASSDRLYEQYF. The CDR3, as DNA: TGTGCCAGCAGCGATAGACTCTACGAGCAGTACTTC.

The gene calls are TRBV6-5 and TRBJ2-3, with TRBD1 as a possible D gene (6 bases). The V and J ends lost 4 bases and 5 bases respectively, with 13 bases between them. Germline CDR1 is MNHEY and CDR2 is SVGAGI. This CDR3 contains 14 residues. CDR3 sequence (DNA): TGTGCCAGCAGTTCCAGGGGAGAGATAGATACGCAGTATTTT. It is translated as CASSSRGEIDTQYF.

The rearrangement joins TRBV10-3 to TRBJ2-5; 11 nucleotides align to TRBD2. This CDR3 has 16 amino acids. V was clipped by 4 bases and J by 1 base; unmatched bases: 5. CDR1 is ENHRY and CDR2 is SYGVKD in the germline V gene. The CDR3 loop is CAISALAGAIQETQYF. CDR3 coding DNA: TGTGCCATCAGTGCACTAGCGGGGGCAATCCAAGAGACCCAGTACTTC.

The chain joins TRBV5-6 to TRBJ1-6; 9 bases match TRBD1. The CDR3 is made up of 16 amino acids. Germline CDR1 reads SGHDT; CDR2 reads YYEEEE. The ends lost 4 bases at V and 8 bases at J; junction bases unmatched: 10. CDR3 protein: CASSRPLTGGYSPLHF. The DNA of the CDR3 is TGTGCCAGCAGCAGACCATTGACAGGGGGATATTCACCCCTCCACTTT.

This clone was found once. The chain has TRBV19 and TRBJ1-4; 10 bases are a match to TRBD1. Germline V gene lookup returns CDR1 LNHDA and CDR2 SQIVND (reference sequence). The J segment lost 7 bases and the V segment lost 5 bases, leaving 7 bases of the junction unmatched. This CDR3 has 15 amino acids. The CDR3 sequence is CASSGGTGAFEKLFF. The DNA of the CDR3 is TGTGCCAGTAGTGGTGGGACAGGGGCTTTTGAAAAACTGTTTTTT.

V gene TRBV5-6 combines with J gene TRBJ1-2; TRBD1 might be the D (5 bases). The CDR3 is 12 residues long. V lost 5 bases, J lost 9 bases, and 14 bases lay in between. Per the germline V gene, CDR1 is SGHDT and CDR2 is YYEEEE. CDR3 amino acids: CASRGGGMSYTF. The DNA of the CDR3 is TGTGCCAGCAGGGGGGGAGGAATGAGCTACACCTTC.

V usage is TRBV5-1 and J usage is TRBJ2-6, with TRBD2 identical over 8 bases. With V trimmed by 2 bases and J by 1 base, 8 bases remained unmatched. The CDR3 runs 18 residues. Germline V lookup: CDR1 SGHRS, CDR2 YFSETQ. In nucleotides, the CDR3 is TGCGCCAGCAGCTTCGGCGGGAGGCCCCCATCTGGGGCCAACGTCCTGACTTTC. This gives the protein CASSFGGRPPSGANVLTF.

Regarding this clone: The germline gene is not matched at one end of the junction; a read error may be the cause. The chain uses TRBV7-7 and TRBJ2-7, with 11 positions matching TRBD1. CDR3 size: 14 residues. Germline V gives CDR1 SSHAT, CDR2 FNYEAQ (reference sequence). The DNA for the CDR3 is TGTGCTAGCAGCTTAGGACAGGGGGCAGGGGAGCAGTACTTC. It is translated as CASSLGQGAGEQYF.

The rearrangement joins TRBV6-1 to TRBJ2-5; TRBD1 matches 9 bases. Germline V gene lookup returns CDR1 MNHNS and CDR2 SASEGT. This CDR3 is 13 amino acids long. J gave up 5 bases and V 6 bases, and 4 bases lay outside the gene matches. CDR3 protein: CASRQGAQETQYF. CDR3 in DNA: TGTGCCAGCAGACAGGGGGCTCAGGAGACCCAGTACTTC.

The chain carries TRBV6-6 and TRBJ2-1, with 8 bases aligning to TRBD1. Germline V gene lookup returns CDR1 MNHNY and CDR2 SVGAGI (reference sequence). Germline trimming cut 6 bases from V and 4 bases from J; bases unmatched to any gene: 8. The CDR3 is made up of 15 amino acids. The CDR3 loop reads CASSFAGTGYNEQFF. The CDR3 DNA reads TGTGCCAGCAGCTTCGCTGGGACAGGATACAATGAGCAGTTCTTC.

CDR3 sequence (DNA): TGTGCCAGCTCACGGACAGGGGCCCAGTGGGAGCAGTACTTC. It encodes CASSRTGAQWEQYF. V gene TRBV18 combines with J gene TRBJ2-7; 9 bases align to TRBD1. Per the germline V gene, CDR1 is KGHSH and CDR2 is LQKENI. The junction had 8 bases not matched to a gene; V was cut back by 4 bases and J by 7 bases. This CDR3 has 14 residues.

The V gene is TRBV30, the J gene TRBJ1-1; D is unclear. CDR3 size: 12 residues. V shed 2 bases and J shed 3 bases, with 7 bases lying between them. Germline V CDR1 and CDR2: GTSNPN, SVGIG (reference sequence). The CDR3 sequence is CAWSPSDTEAFF. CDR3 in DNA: TGTGCCTGGAGTCCCTCGGACACTGAAGCTTTCTTT.

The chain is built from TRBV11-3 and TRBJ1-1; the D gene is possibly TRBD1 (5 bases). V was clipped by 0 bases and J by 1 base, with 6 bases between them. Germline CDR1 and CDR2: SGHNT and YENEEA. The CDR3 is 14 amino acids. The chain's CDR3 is CASSLEGRNTEAFF. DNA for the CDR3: TGTGCCAGCAGCTTAGAGGGGCGGAACACTGAAGCTTTCTTT.

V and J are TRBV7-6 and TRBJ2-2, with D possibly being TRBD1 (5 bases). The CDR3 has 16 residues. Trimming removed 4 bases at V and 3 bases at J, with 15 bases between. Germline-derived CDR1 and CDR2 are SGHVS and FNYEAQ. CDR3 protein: CASSWGLDSHTGELFF. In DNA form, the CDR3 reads TGTGCCAGCAGCTGGGGCCTCGACAGCCACACCGGGGAGCTGTTTTTT.

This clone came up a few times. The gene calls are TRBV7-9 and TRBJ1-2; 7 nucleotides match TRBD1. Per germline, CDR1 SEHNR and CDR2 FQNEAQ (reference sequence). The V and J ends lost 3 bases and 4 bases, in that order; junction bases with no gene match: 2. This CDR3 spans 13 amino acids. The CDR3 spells CASSLGQPYGYTF. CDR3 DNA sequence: TGTGCCAGCAGCTTGGGACAGCCCTATGGCTACACCTTC.

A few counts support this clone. The CDR3 here is CAIRGRTSGRRYNEQFF. In DNA, the CDR3 is TGTGCCATCAGGGGGAGGACTAGCGGGAGGCGCTACAATGAGCAGTTCTTC. The gene calls are TRBV10-3 and TRBJ2-1, with 14 bases aligning to TRBD2. CDR3 length equals 17 residues. V shed 6 bases, J shed 3 bases, and the junction held 7 bases outside the gene matches. Per the germline V gene, CDR1 is ENHRY and CDR2 is SYGVKD.

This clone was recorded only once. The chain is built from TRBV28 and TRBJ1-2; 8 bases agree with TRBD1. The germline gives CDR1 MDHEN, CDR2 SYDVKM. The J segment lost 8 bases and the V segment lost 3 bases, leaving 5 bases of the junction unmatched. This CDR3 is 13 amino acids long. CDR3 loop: CASSLVQGGGYTF. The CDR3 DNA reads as TGTGCCAGCAGTTTGGTACAGGGGGGAGGCTACACCTTC.

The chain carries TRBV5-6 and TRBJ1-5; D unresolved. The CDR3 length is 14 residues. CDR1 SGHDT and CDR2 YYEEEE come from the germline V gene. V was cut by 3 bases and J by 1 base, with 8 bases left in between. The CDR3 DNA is TGTGCCAGCAGCTCCAGAGCGAGCAATCAGCCCCAGCATTTT. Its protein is CASSSRASNQPQHF.